This T cell receptor (beta chain) was sequenced for a study of cytomegalovirus exposure and HLA in healthy donors. About the study: Among several hundred genotyped donors, around 80% fell in the Caucasian-associated ancestry cluster. Whole-study results and caveats: As a later analysis revealed, most CMV-associated TCR beta chains appeared HLA-restricted. Available immune exposure information covered CMV serostatus only. A highly shared variant cluster was judged a likely technical artifact.

The PCR was carried out with 60 Vbeta primers and 13 Jbeta primers. The protocol was immunoSEQ multiplex PCR, while the TCRdb copy is restricted to in-frame clones and leaves out a portion. The table lists 150,000 to 200,000 clones, more than 60% of them singletons. With regard to this clone: Its matching antigen is unknown.

What was sequenced was PBMCs. The TCR sequence derives from a female donor in good health and CMV-seronegative.

The CDR3 here is CASNPMTSGRYNEQFF. The CDR3 nucleotides read TGTGCCAGCAACCCGATGACTAGCGGTAGATACAATGAGCAGTTCTTC. The chain has TRBV2 and TRBJ2-1; 9 nucleotides line up with TRBD2. Germline assignment: CDR1 SNHLY and CDR2 FYNNEI. V was clipped by 7 bases and J by 4 bases; unmatched bases: 11. This CDR3 region has 16 residues.